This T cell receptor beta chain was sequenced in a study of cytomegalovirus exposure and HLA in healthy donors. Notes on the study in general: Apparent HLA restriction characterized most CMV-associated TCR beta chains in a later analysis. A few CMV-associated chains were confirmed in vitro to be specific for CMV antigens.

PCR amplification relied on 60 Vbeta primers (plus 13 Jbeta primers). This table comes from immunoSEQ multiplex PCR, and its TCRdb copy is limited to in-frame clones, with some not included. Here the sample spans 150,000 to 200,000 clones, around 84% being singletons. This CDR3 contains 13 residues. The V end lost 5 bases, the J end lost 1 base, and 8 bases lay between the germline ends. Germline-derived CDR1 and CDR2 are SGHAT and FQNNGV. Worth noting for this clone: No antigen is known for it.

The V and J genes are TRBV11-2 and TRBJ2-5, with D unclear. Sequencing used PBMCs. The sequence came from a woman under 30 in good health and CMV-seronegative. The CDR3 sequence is CASSTSPQETQYF. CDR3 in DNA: TGTGCCAGCAGCACAAGTCCCCAAGAGACCCAGTACTTC.